The 16 T cell receptor beta chains below come from one sample, sequenced in a study of tumor-infiltrating lymphocytes in localized non-small cell lung cancer. Data came from immunoSEQ multiplex PCR; TCRdb stores just in-frame clones and leaves some out. The data contain about 18,000 clones, approximately 84% of them singletons. The sequenced material came from lung tumor tissue. These receptors came from a human donor with non-small cell lung cancer.

This chain connects TRBV7-7 to TRBJ2-3; D gene ambiguous. Germline CDR1 reads SSHAT; CDR2 reads FNYEAQ (reference sequence). The CDR3 contains 13 residues. Trimming stripped 1 base from V and 0 bases from J, with 2 bases between. The DNA of the CDR3 is TGTGCCAGCAGCTTAGAAAGCACAGATACGCAGTATTTT. Translating gives CASSLESTDTQYF.

The rearrangement joins TRBV25-1 to TRBJ1-6; tentatively, D is TRBD1 (5 bases). CDR1 MGHDK and CDR2 SYGVNS come from the germline V gene. Trimming pared 5 bases from V and 6 bases from J, leaving 11 bases between. The CDR3 spans 14 residues. CDR3 DNA sequence: TGTGCCAGCAGTATCACAGGTGGTAATTCACCCCTCCACTTT. Amino acids: CASSITGGNSPLHF.

This chain links TRBV7-2 with TRBJ2-2; D is possibly TRBD1 or TRBD2 (6 bases each). Trimming shortened V by 8 bases and J by 6 bases, and 13 bases separated the two germline ends. The CDR3 is 13 amino acids. The V gene's germline CDR1 is SGHTA and CDR2 FQGNSA. The CDR3 nucleotides are TGTGCCAGCGCGAGGGGGAGGTCCGGGGAGCTGTTTTTT. Its translation: CASARGRSGELFF.

V gene TRBV2 combines with J gene TRBJ2-5; TRBD2 might be the D (5 bases). The J call could be wrong; TRBJ2-7 is a better fit for the DNA end. The V gene's germline CDR1 is SNHLY and CDR2 FYNNEI. The CDR3 length is 14 residues. The CDR3, as DNA: TGTGCCAGCAGTGATTGGCTAGCTCCTCACGAGCAGTACTTC. It encodes CASSDWLAPHEQYF.

V is TRBV12-5 and J is TRBJ1-5; D gene unclear. Trimming stripped 2 bases from V and 2 bases from J, with 13 bases between. The CDR3 has 16 residues. Germline values: CDR1 LGHNT, CDR2 FRNRAP. In nucleotides, the CDR3 is TGTGCTAGTGGTTTGTCGTCTTGGGGTGGCAATCAGCCCCAGCATTTT. This encodes CASGLSSWGGNQPQHF.

V is TRBV27 and J is TRBJ2-2, with 7 bases that match TRBD1. The CDR3 sequence is 16 residues long. V shed 2 bases, J shed 0 bases, and the junction held 3 bases outside the gene matches. Germline V gives CDR1 MNHEY, CDR2 SMNVEV (reference sequence). CDR3 coding DNA: TGTGCCAGCAGTTTACCCAGGGGGACGAACACCGGGGAGCTGTTTTTT. Its translation is CASSLPRGTNTGELFF.

This clone was counted a single time. The chain has TRBV7-6 and TRBJ2-7; perhaps TRBD2 as D (5 bases). With 8 bases removed from V and 0 bases from J, the gap between germline ends came to 14 bases. From germline, CDR1 is SGHVS and CDR2 FNYEAQ. The CDR3 loop spans 14 amino acids. The CDR3 bases are TGTGCCAGCGGGAGCGGCACGGGCTCCTACGAGCAGTACTTC. It is translated as CASGSGTGSYEQYF.

The rearrangement uses TRBV4-1 and TRBJ2-1; D might be TRBD2 (5 bases). Trimming removed 0 bases from V and 0 bases from J, with 12 bases in between. This CDR3 spans 17 amino acids. CDR1 MGHRA and CDR2 YSYEKL come from the germline V gene. CDR3 loop: CASSQDVEADSYNEQFF. CDR3 nucleotides: TGCGCCAGCAGCCAAGATGTTGAAGCGGACTCCTACAATGAGCAGTTCTTC.

The rearrangement joins TRBV2 to TRBJ2-6; D perhaps matches TRBD2 (5 bases). Germline loops: CDR1 SNHLY, CDR2 FYNNEI. V lost 8 bases and J 0 bases, leaving 17 bases between the germline ends. The CDR3 contains 17 residues. The CDR3 loop reads CASSPRGSLSGANVLTF. The DNA for the CDR3 is TGTGCCAGCTCCCCCCGAGGGTCCCTCTCTGGGGCCAACGTCCTGACTTTC.

The rearrangement joins TRBV7-9 to TRBJ2-7; D may be TRBD2 (7 bases). There are 15 residues in the CDR3. Germline V CDR1 and CDR2: SEHNR, FQNEAQ (reference sequence). V shed 1 base and J shed 2 bases, with 12 bases lying between them. CDR3 in DNA: TGTGCCAGCAGCTTAGTCGGGGGGCCGACCTACGAGCAGTACTTC. Its protein product is CASSLVGGPTYEQYF.

This clone showed up just once. The chain has TRBV4-2 and TRBJ1-2; possibly TRBD1 for D (6 bases). Germline CDR1 and CDR2: LGHNA and YNFKEQ. Between the trimmed V and J ends, which lost 0 bases and 5 bases, there was a span of 22 bases. The CDR3 loop spans 18 amino acids. The CDR3 reads CASSQEVFGGRERYGYTF. The CDR3 DNA follows: TGTGCCAGCAGCCAAGAGGTTTTCGGGGGGCGCGAAAGATATGGCTACACCTTC.

This clone was observed once. The chain couples TRBV9 to TRBJ1-6; D unclear. The germline V gene has CDR1 SGDLS and CDR2 YYNGEE. The CDR3 spans 18 residues. With 3 bases removed from V and 5 bases from J, the gap between germline ends came to 21 bases. For the CDR3, the DNA is TGTGCCAGCAGCGACAACCGGGCCGTTGGGGATAATAATTCACCCCTCCACTTT. Translated, it gives CASSDNRAVGDNNSPLHF.

The V call is TRBV7-8, the J call TRBJ2-3, with TRBD1 identical over 7 bases. The V and J ends lost 6 bases and 3 bases, in that order; junction bases with no gene match: 6. The germline V gene has CDR1 SGHVS and CDR2 FQNEAQ. The CDR3 length is 14 residues. CDR3 DNA sequence: TGTGCCAGCAGTTCCGGGACAGCTACAGATACGCAGTATTTT. Protein: CASSSGTATDTQYF.

This clone was observed a few times. This chain connects TRBV7-9 to TRBJ1-1; no firm D call. The CDR3 runs 15 residues. V dropped 5 bases and J dropped 1 base, with 14 bases sitting between them. Germline values: CDR1 SEHNR, CDR2 FQNEAQ (reference sequence). The DNA for the CDR3 is TGTGCCAGCAGCCCAACCAGGACGGAGAACACTGAAGCTTTCTTT. Its protein product is CASSPTRTENTEAFF.

The sample holds a few counts of this clone. The rearrangement links TRBV11-1 to TRBJ2-7, with TRBD1 as a possible D gene (5 bases). The germline V gene encodes CDR1 SGHAT and CDR2 FQDESV (reference sequence). The V end lost 3 bases, the J end lost 5 bases, and 14 bases lay between the germline ends. The length of the CDR3 is 14 residues. Here the CDR3 reads CASSLVQGFHEQYF. The CDR3 DNA is TGTGCCAGCAGCTTGGTTCAGGGCTTTCACGAGCAGTACTTC.

The chain links TRBV4-2 to TRBJ1-5; perhaps TRBD1 as D (6 bases). CDR3 length equals 18 residues. Trimming took off 2 bases at V and 7 bases at J, with 24 bases between the two ends. Per the germline V gene, CDR1 is LGHNA and CDR2 is YNFKEQ. The CDR3 protein is CASSQIGGAGSESQPQHF. The CDR3 DNA sequence: TGTGCCAGCAGCCAAATCGGGGGGGCAGGGAGTGAGTCGCAGCCCCAGCATTTT.